This TCR beta chain was retrieved from a study of OX40 agonist ivuxolimab in advanced cancers. In the study overall: With a range of roughly 20 to 80, age averaged approximately 64 years, and more than 75% were male. Earlier anti-PD-1, anti-PD-L1 or anti-CTLA-4 therapy was permitted; around 40% had received some.

The assay was immunoSEQ multiplex PCR, and TCRdb's table has in-frame clones only and misses some. The repertoire has roughly 100,000 clones, around 82% of them found once; the top ten carry 3% to 4%. The starting material was CD4+ or CD8+ T cells sorted from blood, obtained in a trial of the OX40 agonist ivuxolimab. This sequence was found in an adult with an advanced solid tumor such as melanoma, head and neck, liver or kidney cancer.

The CDR3 loop is CASSRSGPSGNTIYF. CDR3 nucleotide sequence: TGTGCCAGCAGTCGGTCGGGACCCTCTGGAAACACCATATATTTT. The chain combines TRBV5-6 with TRBJ1-3; D is possibly TRBD1 (5 bases). CDR1 and CDR2 from the germline V gene are SGHDT and YYEEEE. Trimming cost V 5 bases and J 0 bases, with 12 bases left between them. The CDR3 consists of 15 residues.